The 23 T cell receptor beta chains below all came from one sample that was sequenced in a study of sequential checkpoint blockade in melanoma. Treatment of the sample: randomized to nivolumab then ipilimumab (arm A) or the reverse (arm B). The table came from immunoSEQ multiplex PCR; TCRdb's copy has only in-frame clones and leaves some out. The top ten clones hold about an eighth of a sample with 15,000 to 20,000 clones, 65% to 75% of them seen once. The material was CD8+ T cells sorted from blood (inferred from file names), obtained from a patient given nivolumab and ipilimumab in sequence. The receptors here all came from a human donor with melanoma.

The chain has TRBV13 and TRBJ2-1; D is unresolved. Per the germline V gene, CDR1 is PRHDT and CDR2 is FYEKMQ (reference sequence). V was cut by 5 bases and J by 5 bases, with 7 bases left in between. This CDR3 region has 12 residues. The CDR3 is CASSPYNNEQFF. DNA for the CDR3: TGTGCCAGCAGCCCTTACAACAATGAGCAGTTCTTC.

This clone was seen only once. The chain uses TRBV7-9 and TRBJ2-5, with D possibly being TRBD2 (6 bases). The CDR3 spans 13 residues. Per the germline V gene, CDR1 is SEHNR and CDR2 is FQNEAQ (reference sequence). V lost 2 bases, J lost 5 bases, and 9 bases lay in between. This CDR3 is CASSLRDLETQYF. In DNA form, the CDR3 reads TGTGCCAGCAGCTTAAGGGACTTGGAGACCCAGTACTTC.

The chain is built from TRBV27 and TRBJ2-2; weak D call: TRBD2 (7 bases). V lost 3 bases and J lost 7, with 12 bases in between. The CDR3 runs 14 residues. The germline V gene encodes CDR1 MNHEY and CDR2 SMNVEV (reference sequence). The CDR3 spells CASSFGGAVGELFF. In nucleotides, the CDR3 is TGTGCCAGCAGTTTTGGGGGGGCCGTCGGGGAGCTGTTTTTT.

The chain employs TRBV7-6 and TRBJ2-5, with a weak D call TRBD1 (5 bases). Looked up from germline, CDR1 is SGHVS and CDR2 is FNYEAQ. Trimming cost V 4 bases and J 3 bases, with 9 bases left between them. CDR3 length: 13 amino acids. CDR3 protein: CASSWGREETQYF. The CDR3 DNA reads TGTGCCAGCAGCTGGGGCAGGGAAGAGACCCAGTACTTC.

The chain combines TRBV27 with TRBJ1-3; 10 positions match TRBD1. This CDR3 region has 15 residues. V dropped 3 bases and J dropped 8; count of bases not matched to a gene: 7. Germline V CDR1 and CDR2: MNHEY, SMNVEV (reference sequence). The CDR3 here is CASSLGTGEVHTIYF. The CDR3 coding sequence is TGTGCCAGCAGTTTGGGGACAGGGGAGGTGCACACCATATATTTT.

The chain combines TRBV9 with TRBJ2-7; 10 bases match TRBD1. This CDR3 is built from 14 residues. J was trimmed by 5 bases and V by 3 bases; bases with no gene match: 5. Germline lookup yields CDR1 SGDLS and CDR2 YYNGEE. The CDR3 sequence: CASSGRQGADEQYF. The DNA of the CDR3 is TGTGCCAGCAGCGGACGACAGGGGGCCGACGAGCAGTACTTC. The entire variable domain, with the rest obtained from reference TRBV9 and TRBJ2-7, is as follows: DSGVTQTPKHLITATGQRVTLRCSPRSGDLSVYWYQQSLDQGLQFLIQYYNGEERAKGNILERFSAQQFPDLHSELNLSSLELGDSALYFCASSGRQGADEQYFGPGTRLTVT.

This clone was counted only a few times. This sequence joins TRBV4-1 and TRBJ2-3, with a weak D call TRBD2 (6 bases). V lost 0 bases to trimming and J lost 2 bases, with 9 bases between them. This CDR3 has 15 amino acids. The germline V gene encodes CDR1 MGHRA and CDR2 YSYEKL. CDR3 region: CASSQDTGLTDTQYF. The CDR3 DNA follows: TGCGCCAGCAGCCAAGACACGGGACTCACAGATACGCAGTATTTT.

V and J are TRBV7-9 and TRBJ2-1; 7 bases agree with TRBD2. Losses at the gene ends were 4 bases for V and 6 bases for J; bases not matched to a gene: 9. Per germline, CDR1 SEHNR and CDR2 FQNEAQ (reference sequence). The CDR3 sequence is 15 residues long. DNA of the CDR3: TGTGCCAGCAGCTCCCCGGGCGGGAGAGGCAATGAGCAGTTCTTC. Translated: CASSSPGGRGNEQFF.

The chain joins TRBV12-5 to TRBJ2-5; D gene uncertain. The DNA end is more similar to TRBJ2-7, so the J call may be wrong. The CDR3 spans 13 residues. CDR1 is LGHNT, CDR2 FRNRAP, per germline. The CDR3 spells CASGPYPAYEQYF. The CDR3 DNA sequence: TGTGCTAGTGGCCCCTACCCCGCCTACGAGCAGTACTTC.

The rearrangement joins TRBV18 to TRBJ2-1; D possibly corresponds to TRBD1 (5 bases). The germline V gene encodes CDR1 KGHSH and CDR2 LQKENI. CDR3 length: 14 residues. The V end lost 6 bases, the J end lost 9 bases, and 18 bases lay between the germline ends. This CDR3 is CASSTSMGRFEQFF. CDR3 nucleotides: TGTGCCAGCTCCACCAGTATGGGGCGCTTTGAGCAGTTCTTC.

The chain couples TRBV9 to TRBJ2-1; D might be TRBD2 (6 bases). Trimming shortened V by 5 bases and J by 8 bases, and 20 bases separated the two germline ends. This CDR3 has 15 residues. CDR1 is SGDLS and CDR2 is YYNGEE in the germline V gene. The CDR3 nucleotides read TGTGCCAGCAGGTCCCCGCGGGACGGAACGGATGAGCAGTTCTTC. This gives the protein CASRSPRDGTDEQFF. Full variable domain (rest looked up from reference TRBV9 and TRBJ2-1): DSGVTQTPKHLITATGQRVTLRCSPRSGDLSVYWYQQSLDQGLQFLIQYYNGEERAKGNILERFSAQQFPDLHSELNLSSLELGDSALYFCASRSPRDGTDEQFFGPGTRLTVL.

The chain carries TRBV6-5 and TRBJ2-7; 11 bases match TRBD1. The CDR3 has 14 amino acids. The germline CDR1 and CDR2 sequences are MNHEY and SVGAGI. V lost 6 bases, J lost 3 bases, and 4 bases stayed unmatched. CDR3 bases: TGTGCCAGCAGAGCAGGGACAGGGGGCTACGAGCAGTACTTC. Encoded protein: CASRAGTGGYEQYF.

The chain joins TRBV6-1 to TRBJ2-7; TRBD2 might be the D (5 bases). Germline CDR1 is MNHNS and CDR2 is SASEGT. Deletions cut 7 bases from V and 7 bases from J, with 14 bases between. The CDR3 consists of 12 residues. The CDR3 region is CASTVDSREQYF. CDR3 nucleotides: TGTGCCAGCACGGTGGACTCGCGGGAGCAGTACTTC.

The V call is TRBV6-5, the J call TRBJ1-2; the D is unclear. The CDR3 length is 13 residues. Germline CDR1 reads MNHEY; CDR2 reads SVGAGI. With 6 bases removed from V and 5 bases from J, the gap between germline ends came to 13 bases. The DNA for the CDR3 is TGTGCCAGCAGACCCCGAGACTATTATGGCTACACCTTC. Protein: CASRPRDYYGYTF.

This clone was seen a handful of times. The V and J genes are TRBV20-1 and TRBJ1-5, with D possibly matching TRBD1 (5 bases). The germline V gene encodes CDR1 DFQATT and CDR2 SNEGSKA (reference sequence). Trimming took 5 bases from V and 4 from J, leaving 6 bases between them. This CDR3 spans 11 amino acids. The CDR3 coding sequence is TGCAGTGCTGGACAAAATCAGCCCCAGCATTTT. Translated, it gives CSAGQNQPQHF.

This clone was seen more than once but under ten times. V usage is TRBV27 and J usage is TRBJ1-2; 7 positions match TRBD1. Germline V gives CDR1 MNHEY, CDR2 SMNVEV (reference sequence). Losses at the gene ends were 3 bases for V and 7 bases for J; bases not matched to a gene: 23. The CDR3 length is 19 residues. For the CDR3, the DNA is TGTGCCAGCAGTTTCCTAAAACCTCAACCTGACAGGGCGCGTGGTGGCTACACCTTC. It codes for CASSFLKPQPDRARGGYTF.

This clone was seen more than once but under ten times. V gene TRBV2 combines with J gene TRBJ2-6, with 8 bases identical to TRBD1. Germline V gene lookup returns CDR1 SNHLY and CDR2 FYNNEI. V lost 1 base and J lost 0; bases outside the gene matches: 11. The CDR3 sequence is 20 residues long. CDR3 protein: CASSEVGTGKSNSGANVLTF. CDR3 DNA: TGTGCCAGCAGTGAAGTGGGGACAGGAAAATCTAACTCTGGGGCCAACGTCCTGACTTTC.

CDR3 DNA: TGCGCCAGCAGCCGATCCGGGACAGACTCCTACAATGAGCAGTTCTTC. Amino acid sequence: CASSRSGTDSYNEQFF. The chain combines TRBV4-3 with TRBJ2-1; 7 bases map to TRBD1. V lost 4 bases and J lost 0; bases outside the gene matches: 6. The CDR3 extends over 16 amino acids. Germline values: CDR1 LGHNA, CDR2 YSLEER.

The rearrangement uses TRBV7-8 and TRBJ2-5, with D unclear. The J call is in doubt because the DNA end fits TRBJ2-7 better. The CDR3 has 11 residues. Germline V gene lookup returns CDR1 SGHVS and CDR2 FQNEAQ. This CDR3 reads CASSLFYEQYF. The CDR3, as DNA: TGTGCCAGCAGCTTATTTTACGAGCAGTACTTC.

The V gene is TRBV4-3, the J gene TRBJ1-1; possible D gene TRBD1, 5 bases. The CDR3 length is 15 residues. Germline V CDR1 and CDR2: LGHNA, YSLEER. Trimming removed 1 base from V and 2 bases from J, with 11 bases in between. CDR3 bases: TGCGCCAGCAGCCAAGGAAGGGGAATTAACACTGAAGCTTTCTTT. Its protein product is CASSQGRGINTEAFF.

The sample holds one count of this clone. The rearrangement links TRBV5-6 to TRBJ2-4; 8 bases are shared with TRBD1. With 0 bases clipped from V and 7 bases from J, the junction kept 0 bases outside the gene matches. This CDR3 is built from 13 residues. Per germline, CDR1 SGHDT and CDR2 YYEEEE. CDR3 nucleotide sequence: TGTGCCAGCAGCTTGGGACAGGGGAACATTCAGTACTTC. This sequence encodes CASSLGQGNIQYF.

This clone is labeled medium-sized. This rearrangement joins TRBV9 to TRBJ2-7, with a tentative D call TRBD1 (6 bases). Trimming cost V 6 bases and J 5 bases, with 21 bases left between them. This CDR3 spans 15 amino acids. Germline loops: CDR1 SGDLS, CDR2 YYNGEE. CDR3 sequence reads: CASTPPRTAANEQYF. The CDR3 region has the DNA TGTGCCAGCACCCCTCCCCGGACAGCAGCCAACGAGCAGTACTTC.

The chain recombines TRBV7-9 with TRBJ2-7; D unclear. Germline V gene sequence: CDR1 SEHNR, CDR2 FQNEAQ (reference sequence). The CDR3 runs to 15 residues. Trimming left V 4 bases short and J 2 bases short, with 15 bases between. The CDR3 nucleotides are TGTGCCAGCAGCTCCTACCAGGCGCCAGCCTACGAGCAGTACTTC. Translation: CASSSYQAPAYEQYF.